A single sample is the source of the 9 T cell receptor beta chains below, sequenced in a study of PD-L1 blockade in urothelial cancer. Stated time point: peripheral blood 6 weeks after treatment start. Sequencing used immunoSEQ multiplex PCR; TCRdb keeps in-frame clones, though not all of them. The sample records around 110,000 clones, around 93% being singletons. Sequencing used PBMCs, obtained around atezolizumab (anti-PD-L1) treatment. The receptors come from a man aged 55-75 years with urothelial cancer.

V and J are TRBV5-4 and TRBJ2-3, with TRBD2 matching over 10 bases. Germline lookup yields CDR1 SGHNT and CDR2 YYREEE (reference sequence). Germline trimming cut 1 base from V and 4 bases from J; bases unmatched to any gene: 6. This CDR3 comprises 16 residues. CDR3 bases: TGTGCCAGCAGCTTGTTCATTAGCGGGGGGTCAGATACGCAGTATTTT. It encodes CASSLFISGGSDTQYF.

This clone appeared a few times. CDR3 nucleotide sequence: TGTGCCACTAAGCGGGGACTAGCCAAAAACATTCAGTACTTC. Translated: CATKRGLAKNIQYF. V gene TRBV28 combines with J gene TRBJ2-4, with 7 bases that match TRBD2. This CDR3 spans 14 amino acids. Trimming took 10 bases from V and 0 from J; bases not matched to a gene: 6. Germline V gives CDR1 MDHEN, CDR2 SYDVKM.

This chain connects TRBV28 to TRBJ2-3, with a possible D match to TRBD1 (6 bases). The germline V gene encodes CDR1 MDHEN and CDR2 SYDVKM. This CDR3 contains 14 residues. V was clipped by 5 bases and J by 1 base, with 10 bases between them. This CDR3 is CASSPRQGTDTQYF. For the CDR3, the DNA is TGTGCCAGCAGTCCCAGACAGGGCACAGATACGCAGTATTTT.

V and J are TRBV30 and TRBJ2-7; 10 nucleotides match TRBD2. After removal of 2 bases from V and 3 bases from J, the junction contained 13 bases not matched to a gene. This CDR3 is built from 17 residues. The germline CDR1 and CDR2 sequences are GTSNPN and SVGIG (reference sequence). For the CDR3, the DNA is TGTGCCTGGAGTTTTGCGCCTAGCGGGAGTGGGCTCTACGAGCAGTACTTC. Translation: CAWSFAPSGSGLYEQYF.

CDR3 DNA sequence: TGTGCCAGCAGGGGACCCGGGACAGGTGAAGCTTTCTTT. Protein product: CASRGPGTGEAFF. This chain joins TRBV6-6 and TRBJ1-1; 8 bases agree with TRBD1. Losses at the gene ends were 6 bases for V and 7 bases for J; bases not matched to a gene: 7. This CDR3 spans 13 amino acids. The germline V gene has CDR1 MNHNY and CDR2 SVGAGI (reference sequence).

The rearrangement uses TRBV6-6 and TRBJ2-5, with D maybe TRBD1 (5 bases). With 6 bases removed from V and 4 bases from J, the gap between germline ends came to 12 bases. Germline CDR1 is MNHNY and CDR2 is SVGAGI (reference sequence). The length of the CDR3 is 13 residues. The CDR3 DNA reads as TGTGCCAGCAGGATTCGCAGGGCAGAGACCCAGTACTTC. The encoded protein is CASRIRRAETQYF.

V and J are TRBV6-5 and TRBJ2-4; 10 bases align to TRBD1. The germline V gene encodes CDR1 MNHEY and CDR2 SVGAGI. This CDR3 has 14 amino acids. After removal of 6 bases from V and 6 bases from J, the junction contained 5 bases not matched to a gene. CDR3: CASRTDRGRNIQYF. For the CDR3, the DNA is TGTGCCAGCAGGACGGACAGGGGGAGAAACATTCAGTACTTC.

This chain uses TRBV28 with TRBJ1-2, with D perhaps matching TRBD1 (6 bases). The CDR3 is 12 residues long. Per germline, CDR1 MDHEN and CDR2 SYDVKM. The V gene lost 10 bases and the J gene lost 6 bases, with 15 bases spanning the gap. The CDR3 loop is CAKWTASNGYTF. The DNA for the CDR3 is TGTGCCAAATGGACAGCCTCTAATGGCTACACCTTC.

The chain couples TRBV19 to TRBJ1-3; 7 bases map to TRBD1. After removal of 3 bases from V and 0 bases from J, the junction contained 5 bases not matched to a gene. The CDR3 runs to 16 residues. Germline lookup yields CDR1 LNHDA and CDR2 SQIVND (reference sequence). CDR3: CASSMGDSTSGNTIYF. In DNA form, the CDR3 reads TGTGCCAGTAGTATGGGGGACAGCACCTCTGGAAACACCATATATTTT.